Reported below is one TCR beta chain. Germline and junction disagree at one end, which may indicate a read error. The data belong to a study of T-cell memory formation after mild COVID-19. Libraries for TCRalpha and TCRbeta carried sample barcodes and unique molecular identifiers via 5'RACE. TCRdb re-analysed the 5' RACE reads in MiXCR, keeping a single row per CDR3 protein. The profile shows about 200,000 distinct CDR3 sequences, 9% to 10% of them singletons. Source material: PBMCs or a T cell subset sorted from them (not recorded which). The receptor comes from a man between 18 and 35 years old who had mild COVID-19 (a few samples of this study predate the infection). Cell type and time point are not known.

CDR3 sequence (DNA): TGTGCCAGCAGCCTAGCTAGCGGGGGGGCCTACACAGATACGCAGTATTTT. Translating gives CASSLASGGAYTDTQYF. The chain combines TRBV7-9 with TRBJ2-3; 12 positions agree with TRBD2. The CDR3 length is 17 residues. Germline V gene sequence: CDR1 SEHNR, CDR2 FQNEAQ (reference sequence).